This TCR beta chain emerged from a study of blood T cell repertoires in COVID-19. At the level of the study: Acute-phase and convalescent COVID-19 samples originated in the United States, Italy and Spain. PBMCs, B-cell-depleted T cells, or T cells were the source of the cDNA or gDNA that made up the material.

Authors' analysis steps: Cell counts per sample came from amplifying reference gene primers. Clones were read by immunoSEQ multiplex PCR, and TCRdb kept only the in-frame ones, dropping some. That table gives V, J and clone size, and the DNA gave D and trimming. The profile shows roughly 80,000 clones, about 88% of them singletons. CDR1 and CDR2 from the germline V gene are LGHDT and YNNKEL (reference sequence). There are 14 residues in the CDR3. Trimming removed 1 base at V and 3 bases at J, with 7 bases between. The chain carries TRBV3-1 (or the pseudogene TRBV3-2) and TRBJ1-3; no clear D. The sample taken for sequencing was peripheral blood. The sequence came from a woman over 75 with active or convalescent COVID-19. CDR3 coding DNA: TGTGCCAGCAGCCAAGTCGGGGTTGGAAACACCATATATTTT. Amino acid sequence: CASSQVGVGNTIYF.